The T cell receptor beta chain under discussion was sequenced for a study of blood T cell repertoires in COVID-19. Clones were read by immunoSEQ multiplex PCR, and TCRdb kept only the in-frame ones, dropping some. Of roughly 41,000 clones detected, under 90% appear once; the ten largest clones hold under 2%. V lost 2 bases and J lost 4, with 11 bases in between. Germline V lookup: CDR1 GTSNPN, CDR2 SVGIG (reference sequence). This CDR3 comprises 13 residues. Seattle-derived patients entered the study during active infection and were followed longitudinally. The chain carries TRBV30 and TRBJ1-1; D not resolved. The material sequenced was peripheral blood. The source of this sequence is a man aged 60 to 75 with COVID-19, enrolled during active disease. The CDR3 loop reads CAWSRPPGTEAFF. CDR3 DNA sequence: TGTGCCTGGAGTCGACCCCCGGGCACTGAAGCTTTCTTT.